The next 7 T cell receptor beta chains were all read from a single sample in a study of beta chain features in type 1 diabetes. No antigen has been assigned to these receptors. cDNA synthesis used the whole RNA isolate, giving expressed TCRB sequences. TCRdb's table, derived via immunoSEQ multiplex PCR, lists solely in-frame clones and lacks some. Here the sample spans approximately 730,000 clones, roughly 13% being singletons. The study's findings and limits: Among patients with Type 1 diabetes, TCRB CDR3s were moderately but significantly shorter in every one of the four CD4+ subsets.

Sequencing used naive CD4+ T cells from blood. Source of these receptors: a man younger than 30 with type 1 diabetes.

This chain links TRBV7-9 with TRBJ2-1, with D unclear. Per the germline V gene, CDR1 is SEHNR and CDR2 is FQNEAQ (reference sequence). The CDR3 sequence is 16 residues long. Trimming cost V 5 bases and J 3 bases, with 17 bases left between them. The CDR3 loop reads CASSPPLNSYYNEQFF. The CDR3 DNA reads TGTGCCAGCAGCCCCCCTCTGAACTCGTACTACAATGAGCAGTTCTTC.

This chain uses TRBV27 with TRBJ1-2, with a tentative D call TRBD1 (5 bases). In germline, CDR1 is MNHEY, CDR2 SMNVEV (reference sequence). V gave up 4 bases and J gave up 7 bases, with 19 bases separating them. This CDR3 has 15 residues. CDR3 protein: CASSSPGRPAGGYTF. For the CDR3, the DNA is TGTGCCAGCAGTTCCCCGGGACGTCCAGCGGGTGGCTACACCTTC.

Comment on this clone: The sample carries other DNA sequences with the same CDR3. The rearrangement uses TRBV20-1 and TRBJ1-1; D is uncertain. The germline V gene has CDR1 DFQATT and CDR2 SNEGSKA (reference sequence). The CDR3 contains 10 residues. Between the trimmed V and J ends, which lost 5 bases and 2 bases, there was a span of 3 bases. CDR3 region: CSAANTEAFF. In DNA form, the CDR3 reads TGCAGTGCTGCTAACACTGAAGCTTTCTTT.

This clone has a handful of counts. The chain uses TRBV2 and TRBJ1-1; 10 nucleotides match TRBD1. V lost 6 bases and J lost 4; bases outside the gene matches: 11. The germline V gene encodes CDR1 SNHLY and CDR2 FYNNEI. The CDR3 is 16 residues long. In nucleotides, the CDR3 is TGTGCCAGCAGCTTTACCGGGACAGGGGCGGGCACTGAAGCTTTCTTT. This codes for CASSFTGTGAGTEAFF.

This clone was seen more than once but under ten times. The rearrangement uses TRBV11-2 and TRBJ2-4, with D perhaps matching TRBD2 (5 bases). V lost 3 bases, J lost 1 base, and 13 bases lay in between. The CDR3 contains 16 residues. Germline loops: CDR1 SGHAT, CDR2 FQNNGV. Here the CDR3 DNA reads TGTGCCAGCAGCTTGGGTCACGGCGGGGCCAAAAACATTCAGTACTTC. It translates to CASSLGHGGAKNIQYF. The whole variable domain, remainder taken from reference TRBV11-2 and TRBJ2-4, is EAGVAQSPRYKIIEKRQSVAFWCNPISGHATLYWYQQILGQGPKLLIQFQNNGVVDDSQLPKDRFSAERLKGVDSTLKIQPAKLEDSAVYLCASSLGHGGAKNIQYFGAGTRLSVL.

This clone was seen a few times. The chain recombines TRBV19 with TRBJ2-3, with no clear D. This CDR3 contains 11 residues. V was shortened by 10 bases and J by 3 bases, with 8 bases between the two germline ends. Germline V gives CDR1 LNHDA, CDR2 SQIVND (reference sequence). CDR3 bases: TGTGCCACCGCAAGTACAGATACGCAGTATTTT. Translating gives CATASTDTQYF.

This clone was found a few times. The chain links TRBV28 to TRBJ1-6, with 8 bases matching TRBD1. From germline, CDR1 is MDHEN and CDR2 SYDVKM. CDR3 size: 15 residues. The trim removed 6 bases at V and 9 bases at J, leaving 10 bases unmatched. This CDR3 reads CASSARTGRISPLHF. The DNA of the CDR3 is TGTGCCAGCAGCGCCAGGACAGGGAGGATTTCACCCCTCCACTTT.